These 22 T cell receptor beta chains were all obtained from the same sample, sequenced in a study of PD-1 blockade in classical Hodgkin lymphoma. The assay was immunoSEQ multiplex PCR, and TCRdb's table has in-frame clones only and misses some. The sample shows about 16,000 clones, roughly 86% of them seen only once. Documented time point: newly diagnosed, previously untreated cHL patient sample. The sequencing sample was made of peripheral blood mononuclear cells (PBMCs). The receptors were sampled from a human donor with classical Hodgkin lymphoma.

The rearrangement links TRBV11-1 to TRBJ1-4; no clear D. Germline V lookup: CDR1 SGHAT, CDR2 FQDESV (reference sequence). The CDR3 is 14 residues long. V was trimmed by 5 bases and J by 7 bases, leaving 14 bases between them. This CDR3 is CASSDLPGAEKLFF. CDR3 DNA sequence: TGTGCCAGCAGCGATTTACCGGGAGCTGAAAAACTGTTTTTT.

The V call is TRBV11-3, the J call TRBJ2-1; 7 nucleotides align to TRBD2. Germline values: CDR1 SGHNT, CDR2 YENEEA. J lost 6 bases, V lost 2 bases, and 1 base had no gene match. CDR3 length equals 13 residues. CDR3 DNA: TGTGCCAGCAGCTTAAGGACTAGCAATGAGCAGTTCTTC. This translates into CASSLRTSNEQFF.

This sequence joins TRBV13 and TRBJ2-3, with 7 bases identical to TRBD2. V shed 3 bases, J shed 1 base, and the junction held 7 bases outside the gene matches. Germline CDR1 PRHDT, CDR2 FYEKMQ (reference sequence). This CDR3 region has 16 residues. The CDR3 DNA is TGTGCCAGCAGCTTTCCCCCAACTAGCGGCACAGATACGCAGTATTTT. This encodes CASSFPPTSGTDTQYF.

The rearrangement links TRBV6-4 to TRBJ2-3; the D call may be TRBD1 or TRBD2 (5 bases each). Trimming left V 4 bases short and J 1 base short, with 6 bases between. The CDR3 loop spans 13 amino acids. Germline-derived CDR1 and CDR2 are MRHNA and SNTAGT. CDR3 nucleotide sequence: TGTGCCAGCAGTGGGGACGGCACAGATACGCAGTATTTT. Encoded protein: CASSGDGTDTQYF.

V gene TRBV9 combines with J gene TRBJ1-3; D uncertain. The CDR3 loop spans 13 amino acids. The V end lost 4 bases, the J end lost 4 bases, and 9 bases lay between the germline ends. Germline V gives CDR1 SGDLS, CDR2 YYNGEE. This CDR3 is CASSPRTGNTIYF. CDR3 coding DNA: TGTGCCAGCAGCCCGAGGACCGGAAACACCATATATTTT.

DNA for the CDR3: TGCGCCAGCAGTGAGTCGAGGGCCCGGATCTACGAGCAGTACTTC. It specifies CASSESRARIYEQYF. V is TRBV10-1 and J is TRBJ2-7; D is perhaps TRBD2 (5 bases). CDR3 size: 15 residues. CDR1 and CDR2 (germline): WNHNN, SYGVQD (reference sequence). Deletions cut 0 bases from V and 3 bases from J, with 12 bases between.

J is TRBJ1-5 and V is TRBV7-9; TRBD1 matches 8 bases. This CDR3 region has 15 residues. The V gene's germline CDR1 is SEHNR and CDR2 FQNEAQ (reference sequence). J lost 2 bases, V lost 0 bases, and 0 bases had no gene match. The CDR3 protein is CASSLAGQGNQPQHF. In DNA form, the CDR3 reads TGTGCCAGCAGCTTAGCGGGACAGGGCAATCAGCCCCAGCATTTT.

The rearrangement uses TRBV14 and TRBJ2-5, with 13 bases matching TRBD2. The length of the CDR3 is 16 residues. Germline-derived CDR1 and CDR2 are SGHDN and FVKESK. The ends lost 4 bases at V and 5 bases at J; junction bases unmatched: 7. As DNA, the CDR3 is TGTGCCAGCAGCCCGGTTGGACTAGCGGGAGCTGAGACCCAGTACTTC. As protein: CASSPVGLAGAETQYF.

The chain carries TRBV5-1 and TRBJ1-4, with TRBD1 matching 7 bases. CDR3 length: 15 amino acids. The junction had 11 bases not matched to a gene; V was cut back by 4 bases and J by 8 bases. From germline, CDR1 is SGHRS and CDR2 YFSETQ. The CDR3 spells CASSQGGTTGEKLFF. CDR3 nucleotides: TGCGCCAGCAGCCAGGGAGGGACGACAGGGGAAAAACTGTTTTTT.

The rearrangement uses TRBV7-2 and TRBJ2-3; TRBD2 matches at 11 bases. In germline, CDR1 is SGHTA, CDR2 FQGNSA. V lost 1 base, J lost 2 bases, and 5 bases stayed unmatched. This CDR3 comprises 17 residues. The chain's CDR3 is CASSLVGTSGITDTQYF. DNA of the CDR3: TGTGCCAGCAGCTTAGTTGGGACTAGCGGTATCACAGATACGCAGTATTTT.

This chain connects TRBV28 to TRBJ1-1, with 7 bases lining up with TRBD1. The V segment lost 3 bases and the J segment 0 bases; nucleotides outside the gene matches: 1. This CDR3 has 14 residues. Germline V gene sequence: CDR1 MDHEN, CDR2 SYDVKM. Written as DNA, the CDR3 is TGTGCCAGCAGTTTGACAGGGATGAACACTGAAGCTTTCTTT. Its translation: CASSLTGMNTEAFF.

The chain has TRBV11-3 and TRBJ1-1; D not certain. CDR3 size: 12 residues. V was shortened by 4 bases and J by 11 bases, with 14 bases between the two germline ends. Germline-derived CDR1 and CDR2 are SGHNT and YENEEA. Written as DNA, the CDR3 is TGTGCCAGCAGCTCCGAAGGGAGGAGGGCTTTCTTT. The encoded protein is CASSSEGRRAFF. The complete variable domain, with remaining parts taken from reference TRBV11-3 and TRBJ1-1, reads EAGVVQSPRYKIIEKKQPVAFWCNPISGHNTLYWYLQNLGQGPELLIRYENEEAVDDSQLPKDRFSAERLKGVDSTLKIQPAELGDSAVYLCASSSEGRRAFFGQGTRLTVV.

The V gene is TRBV5-4, the J gene TRBJ1-2; tentative D call: TRBD1 (5 bases). Germline CDR1 SGHNT, CDR2 YYREEE (reference sequence). The V gene lost 4 bases and the J gene lost 7 bases, with 14 bases spanning the gap. This CDR3 has 13 amino acids. The CDR3 DNA follows: TGTGCCAGCAGCCCGCAGCAGGGCGCTGGCTACACCTTC. This codes for CASSPQQGAGYTF.

In its sample, this clone was seen a few times. The V call is TRBV6-1, the J call TRBJ2-7, with 9 nucleotides matching TRBD2. Germline lookup yields CDR1 MNHNS and CDR2 SASEGT. V was clipped by 8 bases and J by 5 bases; unmatched bases: 10. CDR3 length: 14 amino acids. The CDR3 here is CASGLSGSNDEQYF. The CDR3 nucleotides are TGTGCCAGCGGCCTTAGCGGGAGTAACGACGAGCAGTACTTC.

The chain recombines TRBV19 with TRBJ2-1; 11 positions agree with TRBD2. This CDR3 has 15 residues. Germline V gene data show CDR1 as LNHDA and CDR2 as SQIVND (reference sequence). V shed 2 bases and J 5 bases; nucleotides not matched to a gene: 2. CDR3 DNA sequence: TGTGCCAGTAGTATACTAGCGGGAGGCAACAATGAGCAGTTCTTC. As protein: CASSILAGGNNEQFF.

The chain links TRBV19 to TRBJ2-1, with 10 bases that match TRBD2. This CDR3 region has 16 residues. The V gene's germline CDR1 is LNHDA and CDR2 SQIVND (reference sequence). V lost 10 bases and J lost 4; bases outside the gene matches: 13. The CDR3 region has the DNA TGTGCCACCCAGCCCCAGACACTAGCGGGATACAATGAGCAGTTCTTC. Translated, it gives CATQPQTLAGYNEQFF.

This sequence joins TRBV29-1 and TRBJ2-6, with TRBD1 as a possible D gene (6 bases). Trimming took off 4 bases at V and 4 bases at J, with 11 bases between the two ends. The CDR3 is 14 amino acids. In germline, CDR1 is SQVTM, CDR2 ANQGSEA. In DNA, the CDR3 is TGCAGCGTTGGGGACATTGGCGGGGCCAACGTCCTGACTTTC. Its translation: CSVGDIGGANVLTF.

The V call is TRBV28, the J call TRBJ1-5, with TRBD1 as a possible D gene (5 bases). Deletions cut 9 bases from V and 2 bases from J, with 14 bases between. The CDR3 has 14 residues. Germline CDR1 MDHEN, CDR2 SYDVKM. In DNA, the CDR3 is TGTGCCAGTAGGACCCCGGGGGGCAATCAGCCCCAGCATTTT. Protein: CASRTPGGNQPQHF.

The chain couples TRBV10-1 to TRBJ2-5, with D hard to call. The CDR3 has 13 amino acids. With 2 bases removed from V and 1 base from J, the gap between germline ends came to 5 bases. Germline CDR1 is WNHNN and CDR2 is SYGVQD (reference sequence). The CDR3 DNA reads as TGCGCCAGCAGTGAGGGCGGCCAAGAGACCCAGTACTTC. It codes for CASSEGGQETQYF.

This clone was found once. The V gene is TRBV10-1, the J gene TRBJ2-1, with 13 positions matching TRBD2. The length of the CDR3 is 13 residues. V lost 10 bases and J lost 9; bases outside the gene matches: 6. CDR1 and CDR2 (germline): WNHNN, SYGVQD (reference sequence). The CDR3 protein is CATRTSGSSEQFF. As DNA, the CDR3 is TGCGCCACCAGGACTAGCGGGAGTTCTGAGCAGTTCTTC.

The chain joins TRBV2 to TRBJ2-2; 12 bases line up with TRBD2. Trimming took 7 bases from V and 1 from J; bases not matched to a gene: 4. The CDR3 is made up of 16 amino acids. Germline V gene data show CDR1 as SNHLY and CDR2 as FYNNEI. The CDR3 spells CASKGLAGMNTGELFF. The CDR3 DNA follows: TGTGCCAGCAAGGGACTAGCGGGTATGAACACCGGGGAGCTGTTTTTT.

The V and J genes are TRBV19 and TRBJ2-2; unclear D gene. The germline V gene encodes CDR1 LNHDA and CDR2 SQIVND (reference sequence). The CDR3 length is 14 residues. Trimming removed 2 bases at V and 7 bases at J, with 11 bases between. The CDR3 nucleotides read TGTGCCAGTAGTATATCCCAGAGCGTCGGGGAGCTGTTTTTT. Protein sequence: CASSISQSVGELFF.